This T cell receptor beta chain came from a study of TIL therapy for anti-PD-1-resistant metastatic lung cancer. Per germline, CDR1 MNHEY and CDR2 SMNVEV (reference sequence). V was clipped by 5 bases and J by 2 bases; unmatched bases: 3. This CDR3 is 13 amino acids long. Stated time point: pre-treatment sample, taken before nivolumab and TIL therapy. Most excised metastases sampled were pleural nodules or supraclavicular lymph nodes. The immunoSEQ assay was v3. Clones were sequenced by immunoSEQ multiplex PCR, and TCRdb holds only the in-frame ones, with some missing. The table lists about 100,000 clones, roughly two thirds of them singletons.

The receptor's source is a person aged 25 to 79 with non-small cell lung cancer. V gene TRBV27 combines with J gene TRBJ2-7; 7 bases fit TRBD1. The sample was tumor tissue, taken at baseline. CDR3 sequence: CASSHGQAYEQYF. In DNA form, the CDR3 reads TGTGCCAGCAGTCACGGACAGGCCTACGAGCAGTACTTC.